Listed below are T cell receptor beta chains from one sample, sequenced in a study of T cell responses to AZD1222 COVID-19 vaccine. TCRdb's copy holds only in-frame clones and misses some; the assay was immunoSEQ multiplex PCR. The table lists about 120,000 clones, approximately 86% of them singletons, with about 2.5% in the top ten. The sequences come from peripheral blood, collected 28 days after the second AZD1222 dose. The source is an adult who received the AZD1222 COVID-19 vaccine. Each CDR3 is given with its conserved first and last residue. The order of the fields is D gene, J gene, clone size, V gene, CDR3 protein, CDR3 DNA. The D gene is left open where the match is weak. Rows give clone size only sometimes, using once, few, many, or a class for an expanded clone.

-	TRBJ2-3	-	TRBV18	CASSRDVSTDTQYF	TGTGCCAGCTCACGGGACGTGAGCACAGATACGCAGTATTTT
-	TRBJ1-3	-	TRBV5-1	CASSRQSSGNTIYF	TGCGCCAGCAGTCGACAGAGCTCTGGAAACACCATATATTTT
-	TRBJ1-6	-	TRBV10-3	CAISESQQLPLHF	TGTGCCATCAGTGAGTCGCAACAGCTACCCCTCCACTTT
-	TRBJ1-2	-	TRBV6-1	CASSESRRINYGYTF	TGTGCCAGCAGTGAGTCGCGGAGAATTAACTATGGCTACACCTTC
-	TRBJ1-4	-	TRBV7-2	CASSPFGLGAGEKLFF	TGTGCCAGCAGCCCCTTCGGGCTGGGGGCAGGGGAAAAACTGTTTTTT
-	TRBJ1-6	-	TRBV5-6	CASSPGREPYNSPLHF	TGTGCCAGCAGCCCCGGGAGGGAACCGTATAATTCACCCCTCCACTTT
TRBD1	TRBJ1-6	-	TRBV9	CASSAWTGDNSPLHF	TGTGCCAGCAGCGCATGGACAGGGGATAATTCACCCCTCCACTTT
-	TRBJ2-1	-	TRBV7-2	CASSLTHYNEQFF	TGTGCCAGCAGCTTAACCCACTACAATGAGCAGTTCTTC
-	TRBJ1-2	-	TRBV28	CASSLNSGARVGGYTF	TGTGCCAGCAGTTTAAATTCAGGGGCCCGGGTTGGTGGCTACACCTTC
-	TRBJ2-1	-	TRBV19	CASSMRGARQFF	TGTGCCAGTAGTATGAGGGGGGCTCGGCAGTTCTTC
-	TRBJ1-2	-	TRBV9	CASSVGGRTYYGYTF	TGTGCCAGCAGCGTAGGCGGCAGGACCTACTATGGCTACACCTTC
TRBD2	TRBJ2-1	-	TRBV7-2	CASSLSGGPYNEQFF	TGTGCCAGCAGCTTGAGCGGGGGTCCATACAATGAGCAGTTCTTC
-	TRBJ1-6	once	TRBV3-1/TRBV3-2	CASSQVRGANSPLHF	TGTGCCAGCAGCCAAGTCAGGGGAGCCAATTCACCCCTCCACTTT
TRBD1	TRBJ1-2	-	TRBV5-6	CASRRGQSYLGYTF	TGTGCCAGCAGACGGGGACAGTCCTATCTTGGCTACACCTTC
-	TRBJ1-1	-	TRBV10-2	CASTQLSMNTEAFF	TGCGCCAGCACCCAGCTTTCCATGAACACTGAAGCTTTCTTT
-	TRBJ2-3	-	TRBV29-1	CSVERFRGTPDTQYF	TGCAGCGTTGAGCGTTTTCGAGGGACACCAGATACGCAGTATTTT
-	TRBJ2-2	-	TRBV10-3	CAISEAGANTGELFF	TGTGCCATCAGTGAAGCAGGGGCGAATACCGGGGAGCTGTTTTTT
-	TRBJ2-5	-	TRBV24-1	CATSDGRASSKETQYF	TGTGCCACCAGTGATGGCCGGGCCAGCTCCAAAGAGACCCAGTACTTC
-	TRBJ1-4	-	TRBV7-9	CASSLALSVGTNEKLFF	TGTGCCAGCAGCTTAGCGTTGTCGGTGGGAACTAATGAAAAACTGTTTTTT
-	TRBJ1-1	-	TRBV12-3/TRBV12-4	CASSDTPTEAFF	TGTGCCAGCAGTGACACACCCACTGAAGCTTTCTTT
TRBD1	TRBJ1-1	-	TRBV5-1	CASSLGLWGQRNTEAFF	TGCGCCAGCAGCTTGGGGTTATGGGGACAGAGGAACACTGAAGCTTTCTTT
-	TRBJ1-2	-	TRBV5-6	CASSLGGAIYGYTF	TGTGCCAGCAGCTTGGGTGGCGCTATCTATGGCTACACCTTC
-	TRBJ2-5	-	TRBV30	CAWSVGVGETQYF	TGTGCCTGGAGTGTGGGAGTAGGCGAGACCCAGTACTTC
TRBD2	TRBJ2-1	-	TRBV11-2	CASSFSWFTSGGLNEQFF	TGTGCCAGCAGCTTTAGCTGGTTCACTAGCGGGGGACTCAATGAGCAGTTCTTC
-	TRBJ1-2	-	TRBV19	CASRGTGKSNYGYTF	TGTGCCAGTAGAGGAACAGGGAAGTCTAACTATGGCTACACCTTC
TRBD1	TRBJ1-2	-	TRBV29-1	CSVVGDREEGNYGYTF	TGCAGCGTTGTCGGGGACAGGGAAGAAGGGAACTATGGCTACACCTTC
TRBD2	TRBJ2-3	-	TRBV9	CASSVGPSGSTDTQYF	TGTGCCAGCAGCGTAGGTCCTAGCGGAAGCACAGATACGCAGTATTTT
-	TRBJ1-3	-	TRBV11-1	CAIFSGNTIYF	TGTGCCATCTTCTCTGGAAACACCATATATTTT
TRBD1	TRBJ1-2	few	TRBV5-6	CASSDRVVKGYTF	TGTGCCAGCAGCGACAGGGTAGTTAAGGGCTACACCTTC
TRBD1	TRBJ2-2	-	TRBV4-1	CASSQVRQGIGELFF	TGCGCCAGCAGCCAAGTTCGACAGGGGATCGGGGAGCTGTTTTTT
TRBD1	TRBJ2-7	-	TRBV3-1/TRBV3-2	CASSRRRDRGSYEQYF	TGTGCCAGCAGCCGACGCCGGGACAGGGGAAGCTACGAGCAGTACTTC
TRBD1	TRBJ1-1	few	TRBV4-1	CASSQNRGGNTEAFF	TGCGCCAGCAGCCAAAACAGGGGCGGTAACACTGAAGCTTTCTTT
-	TRBJ1-5	few	TRBV6-6	CASSPGSTTAQPQHF	TGTGCCAGCAGCCCCGGTAGCACTACCGCCCAGCCCCAGCATTTT
-	TRBJ1-2	-	TRBV27	CASRPWSEGYGYTF	TGTGCCAGCAGACCATGGAGCGAGGGATATGGCTACACCTTC
-	TRBJ2-5	-	TRBV2	CASRVVGETQYF	TGTGCCAGCAGAGTAGTCGGAGAGACCCAGTACTTC
-	TRBJ2-5	-	TRBV30	CAWSTSRETQYF	TGTGCCTGGAGTACTAGCAGGGAGACCCAGTACTTC
-	TRBJ1-4	-	TRBV5-1	CASSFSAGDGEKLFF	TGCGCCAGCAGCTTCTCCGCAGGGGATGGTGAAAAACTGTTTTTT
TRBD2	TRBJ2-2	-	TRBV30	CAWSGRGLAGVGELFF	TGTGCCTGGAGTGGAAGAGGACTAGCGGGGGTCGGGGAGCTGTTTTTT
-	TRBJ1-6	-	TRBV5-1	CASSPDWSPLHF	TGCGCCAGCAGCCCGGATTGGTCACCCCTCCACTTT
TRBD1	TRBJ2-3	-	TRBV2	CASSDRGTDTQYF	TGTGCCAGCAGCGACAGGGGCACAGATACGCAGTATTTT
-	TRBJ1-1	-	TRBV3-1/TRBV3-2	CASSQVQNTEAFF	TGTGCCAGCAGCCAAGTTCAGAACACTGAAGCTTTCTTT
-	TRBJ1-1	-	TRBV4-3	CASSQVVGNTEAFF	TGCGCCAGCAGCCAAGTCGTCGGTAACACTGAAGCTTTCTTT
-	TRBJ1-6	-	TRBV7-6	CASSLAPGLDSPLHF	TGTGCCAGCAGCTTAGCGCCGGGGTTAGATTCACCCCTCCACTTT
TRBD1	TRBJ1-2	-	TRBV4-1	CASSQDRAGGSLYGYTF	TGCGCCAGCAGCCAAGATCGGGCAGGGGGCTCCCTCTATGGCTACACCTTC
-	TRBJ2-1	few	TRBV2	CASSPRTVYNEQFF	TGTGCCAGCAGTCCTCGGACGGTTTACAATGAGCAGTTCTTC
-	TRBJ1-6	-	TRBV28	CASSLQGFSPLHF	TGTGCCAGCAGTTTGCAGGGTTTTTCACCCCTCCACTTT
-	TRBJ2-2	few	TRBV6-2/TRBV6-3	CASSFFRGATGTGELFF	TGTGCCAGCAGTTTTTTCAGGGGCGCCACGGGTACCGGGGAGCTGTTTTTT
TRBD1	TRBJ1-2	-	TRBV15	CATSGLIGQGGKGYGYTF	TGTGCCACCAGCGGATTGATCGGACAGGGGGGCAAGGGCTATGGCTACACCTTC
-	TRBJ1-5	few	TRBV19	CASSISPGDRNQPQHF	TGTGCCAGTAGTATCTCCCCAGGGGATCGCAATCAGCCCCAGCATTTT
-	TRBJ1-5	-	TRBV5-8	CASSHTSLSNQPQHF	TGTGCCAGCAGCCACACATCACTTAGCAATCAGCCCCAGCATTTT
TRBD1	TRBJ1-6	-	TRBV18	CASSLGQAEVLHF	TGTGCCAGCTCTCTAGGACAGGCCGAGGTCCTCCACTTT
-	TRBJ1-1	-	TRBV2	CASSLPGLKNTEAFF	TGTGCCAGCAGTCTGCCAGGGCTTAAGAACACTGAAGCTTTCTTT
-	TRBJ2-7	-	TRBV30	CAWSSGSGLIYEQYF	TGTGCCTGGAGTTCCGGGAGTGGATTAATCTACGAGCAGTACTTC
TRBD2	TRBJ2-3	-	TRBV30	CAWNRLAGGRDTQYF	TGTGCCTGGAATAGGCTAGCGGGGGGGCGTGATACGCAGTATTTT
TRBD1	TRBJ2-4	-	TRBV9	CASSPGQGENIQYF	TGTGCCAGCAGCCCGGGACAGGGGGAAAACATTCAGTACTTC
-	TRBJ1-4	-	TRBV9	CASSARGDTNEKLFF	TGTGCCAGCAGCGCCCGGGGCGACACGAATGAAAAACTGTTTTTT
-	TRBJ1-4	-	TRBV7-9	CASGGEKLFF	TGTGCCAGCGGGGGTGAAAAACTGTTTTTT